This TCR beta chain was sequenced for a study of cytomegalovirus exposure and HLA in healthy donors. With 60 Vbeta and 13 Jbeta primers, the PCR was carried out. The table came from immunoSEQ multiplex PCR; TCRdb's copy has only in-frame clones and leaves some out. The data hold about 150,000 clones, with more than 75% observed a single time. The CDR3 loop spans 17 amino acids. Trimming removed 2 bases at V and 0 bases at J, with 17 bases between. Germline assignment: CDR1 ENHRY and CDR2 SYGVKD. Source material: PBMCs. The chain has TRBV10-3 and TRBJ2-7, with a possible D match to TRBD2 (7 bases). The TCR was taken from a man aged 25 to 45 in good health and CMV-seropositive. The CDR3 sequence is CAISEGRGGIYSYEQYF. The CDR3 nucleotides are TGTGCCATCAGTGAGGGCAGGGGAGGGATATACTCCTACGAGCAGTACTTC.